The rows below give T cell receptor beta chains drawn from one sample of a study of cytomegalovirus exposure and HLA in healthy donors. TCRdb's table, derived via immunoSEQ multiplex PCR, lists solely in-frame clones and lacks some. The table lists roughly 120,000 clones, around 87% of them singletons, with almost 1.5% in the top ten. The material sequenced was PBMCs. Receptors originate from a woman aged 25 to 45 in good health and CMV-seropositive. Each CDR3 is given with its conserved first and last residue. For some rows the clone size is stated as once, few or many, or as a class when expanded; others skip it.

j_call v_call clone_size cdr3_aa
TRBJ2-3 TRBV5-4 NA CASSTGTSGRVSTDTQYF
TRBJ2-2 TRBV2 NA CASRAFSGPNTGELFF
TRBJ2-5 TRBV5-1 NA CASSPRQGAGTQYF
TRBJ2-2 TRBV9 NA CASSNGLAGRTGELFF
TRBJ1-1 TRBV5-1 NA CASSYTGPGLSTEAFF
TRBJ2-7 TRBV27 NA CASSPTAAIPSYEQYF
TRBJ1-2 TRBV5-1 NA CASSLRGGDYGYTF
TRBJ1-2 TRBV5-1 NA CASSLAGTGGGYTF
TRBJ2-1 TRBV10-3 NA CAIKTSGGLGSYNEQFF
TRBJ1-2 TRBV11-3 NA CASSDDRGLFYGYTF
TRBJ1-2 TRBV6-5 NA CASSYRGVDYGYTF
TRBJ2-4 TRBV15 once CATSSPFGGVQNIQYF
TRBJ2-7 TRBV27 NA CASSFGTGGVEQYF
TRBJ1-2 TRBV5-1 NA CASSSFPRGPNYGYTF
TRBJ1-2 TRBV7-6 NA CASSHLSGGDGYGYTF
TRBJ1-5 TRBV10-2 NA CASSDAENQPQHF
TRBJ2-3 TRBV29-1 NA CSVVGTGVLANTDTQYF
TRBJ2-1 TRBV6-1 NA CASSAEGDEQFF
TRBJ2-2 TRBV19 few CASSISGGGTGELFF
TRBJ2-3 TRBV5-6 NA CASSSGTSGVTDTQYF
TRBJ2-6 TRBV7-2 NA CASSSWQGVSGANVLTF
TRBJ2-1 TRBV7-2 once CASSLGGQGGEQFF
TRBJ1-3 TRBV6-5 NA CASSYSGGSGNTIYF
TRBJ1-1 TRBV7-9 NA CASSSQENTEAFF
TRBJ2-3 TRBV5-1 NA CASSLGLVPADTQYF
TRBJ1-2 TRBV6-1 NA CASSERWQGGYGYTF
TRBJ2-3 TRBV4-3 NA CASSQGPPREYTDTQYF
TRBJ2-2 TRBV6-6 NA CASIRTGTGGTGELFF
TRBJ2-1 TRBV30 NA CAWSRKAGRVSYNEQFF
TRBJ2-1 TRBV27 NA CASSPGLSSYNEQFF
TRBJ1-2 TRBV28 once CASSLGGSNYGYTF
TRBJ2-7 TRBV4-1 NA CASSHLSGGLYEQYF
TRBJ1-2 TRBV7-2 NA CASSTWTQGAGGYTF
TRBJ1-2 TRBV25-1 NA CASSDSRTGGVGYTF
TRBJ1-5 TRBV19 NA CASSQDSPWGVGGQPQHF
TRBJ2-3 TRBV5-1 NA CASSLGTGFRDTQYF
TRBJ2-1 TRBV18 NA CASSPQLTGGNEQFF
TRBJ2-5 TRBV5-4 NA CASSPSSGSPAEETQYF
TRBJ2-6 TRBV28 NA CASSLGRWGQGANVLTF
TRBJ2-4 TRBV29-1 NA CSVRSLAKNIQYF
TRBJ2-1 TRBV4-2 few CASSQGDSEVNEQFF
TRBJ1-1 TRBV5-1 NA CASSPSSGDTEAFF
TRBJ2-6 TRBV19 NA CASSSSGSWSGANVLTF
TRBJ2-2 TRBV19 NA CASSKKGGSWTGELFF
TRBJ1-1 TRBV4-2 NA CASSPGQGDTEAFF
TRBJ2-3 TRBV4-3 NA CASSPFRTDATDTQYF
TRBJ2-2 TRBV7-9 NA CASSLRATTNTGELFF
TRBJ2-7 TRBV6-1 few CASSEVGTIAYEQYF
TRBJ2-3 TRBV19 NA CASSRDRGADTQYF
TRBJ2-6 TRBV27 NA CASSLTGQGSGANVLTF
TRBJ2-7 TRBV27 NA CASSLTWGVYEQYF
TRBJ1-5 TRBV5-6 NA CASSSGTGGSNQPQHF
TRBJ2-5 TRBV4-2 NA CASSQDPSPKTQYF
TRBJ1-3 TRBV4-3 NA CASSQDLRSSGNTIYF
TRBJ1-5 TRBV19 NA CASSIGSGRNQPQHF